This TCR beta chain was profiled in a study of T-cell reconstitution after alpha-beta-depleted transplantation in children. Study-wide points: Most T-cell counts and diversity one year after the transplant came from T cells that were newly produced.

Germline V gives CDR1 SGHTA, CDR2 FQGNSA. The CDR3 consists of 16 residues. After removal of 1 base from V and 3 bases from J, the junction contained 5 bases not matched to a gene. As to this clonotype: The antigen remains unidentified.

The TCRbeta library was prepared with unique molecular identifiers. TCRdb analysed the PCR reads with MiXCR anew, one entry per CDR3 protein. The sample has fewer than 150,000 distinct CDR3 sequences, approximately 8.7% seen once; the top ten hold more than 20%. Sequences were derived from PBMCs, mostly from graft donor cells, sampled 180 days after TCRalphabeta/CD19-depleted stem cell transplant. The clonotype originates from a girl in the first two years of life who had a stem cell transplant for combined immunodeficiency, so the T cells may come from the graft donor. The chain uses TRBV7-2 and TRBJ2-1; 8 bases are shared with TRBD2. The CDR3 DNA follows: TGTGCCAGCAGCTTAGTAAGCGGGAGAATCTACAATGAGCAGTTCTTC. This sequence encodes CASSLVSGRIYNEQFF.